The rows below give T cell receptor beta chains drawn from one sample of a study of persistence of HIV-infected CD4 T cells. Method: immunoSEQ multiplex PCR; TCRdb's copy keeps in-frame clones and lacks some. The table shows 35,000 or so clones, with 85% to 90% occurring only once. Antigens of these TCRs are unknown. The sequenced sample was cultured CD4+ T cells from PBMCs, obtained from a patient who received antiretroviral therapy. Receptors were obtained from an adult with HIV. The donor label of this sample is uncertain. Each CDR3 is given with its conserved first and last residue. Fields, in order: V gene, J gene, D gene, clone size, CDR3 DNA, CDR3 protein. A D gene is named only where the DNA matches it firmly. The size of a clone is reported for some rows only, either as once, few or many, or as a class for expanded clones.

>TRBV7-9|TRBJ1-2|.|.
TGTGCCAGCAGCTTAGGAGGAGCAGGAGGCTATGGCTACACCTTC
CASSLGGAGGYGYTF
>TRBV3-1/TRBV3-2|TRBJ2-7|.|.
TGTGCCAGCAGCCAGGTCGGGGAGCAGTACTTC
CASSQVGEQYF
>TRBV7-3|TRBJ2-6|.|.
TGTGCCAGCAGCCCATCGACAGAAATTCTCTCTGGGGCCAACGTCCTGACTTTC
CASSPSTEILSGANVLTF
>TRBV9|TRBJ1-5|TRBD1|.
TGTGCCAGCAGCTTGGGACAGGAAAATCAGCCCCAGCATTTT
CASSLGQENQPQHF
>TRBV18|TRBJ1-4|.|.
TGTGCCAGCTCACCAGAGGGCAGGGTGGTTGAAAAACTGTTTTTT
CASSPEGRVVEKLFF
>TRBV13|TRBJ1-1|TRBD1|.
TGTGCCAGCAGCACCTACGGGACAGGGGACACTGAAGCTTTCTTT
CASSTYGTGDTEAFF
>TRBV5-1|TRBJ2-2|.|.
TGCGCCAGTACGATGGGACCTTCCCCGAACACCGGGGAGCTGTTTTTT
CASTMGPSPNTGELFF
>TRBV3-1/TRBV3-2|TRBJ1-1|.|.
TGTGCCAGCAGCCAAGGTCTGAGGGCTGGAGCTTTCTTT
CASSQGLRAGAFF
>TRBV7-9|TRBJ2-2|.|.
TGTGCCAGCAGCCTGAGCCAGGGCTACACCGGGGAGCTGTTTTTT
CASSLSQGYTGELFF
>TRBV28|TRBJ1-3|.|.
TGTGCCAGCCTTCTAGGGGCTGGAAACACCATATATTTT
CASLLGAGNTIYF
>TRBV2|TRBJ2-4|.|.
TGTGCCAGCAGTGAAGACAGGGTTCAGTACTTC
CASSEDRVQYF
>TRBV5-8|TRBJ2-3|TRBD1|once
TGTGCCAGGCACCAGGGGGCGCGCACAGATACGCAGTATTTT
CARHQGARTDTQYF
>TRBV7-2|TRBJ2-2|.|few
TGTGCCAGCAGCTTCGGGAACACCGGGGAGCTGTTTTTT
CASSFGNTGELFF
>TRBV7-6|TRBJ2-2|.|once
TGTGCCAGCAGCATCCCGGGGGTTAGCACCGGGGAGCTGTTTTTT
CASSIPGVSTGELFF
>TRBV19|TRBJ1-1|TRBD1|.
TGTGCCAGTAGTACACAGGGGTTCGGCACTGAAGCTTTCTTT
CASSTQGFGTEAFF
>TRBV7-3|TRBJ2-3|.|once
TGTGCCAGCAGCCTCCAGTCTGGGGGGACCGCAGATACGCAGTATTTT
CASSLQSGGTADTQYF
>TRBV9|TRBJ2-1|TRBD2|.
TGTGCCAGCAGCGCGGGAGGGGACACACTCTCCTACAATGAGCAGTTCTTC
CASSAGGDTLSYNEQFF
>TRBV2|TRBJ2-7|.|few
TGTGCCAGCAGTGAAAGACTCTACGAGCAGTACTTC
CASSERLYEQYF
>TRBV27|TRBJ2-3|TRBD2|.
TGTGCCAGCAGTCCAGGACTAGCGGGGGGGAGTTCAGATACGCAGTATTTT
CASSPGLAGGSSDTQYF
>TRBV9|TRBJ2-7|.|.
TGTGCCAGCAGCGTAACGTCAGGGGGAGGGTACGAGCAGTACTTC
CASSVTSGGGYEQYF
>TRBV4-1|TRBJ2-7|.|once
TGCGCCAGCAGCCAAGAACGAGACAGAAGGAGCGGCGAGCAGTACTTC
CASSQERDRRSGEQYF
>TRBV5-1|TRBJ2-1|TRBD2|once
TGCGCCAGCAGAGTCGAAGCGGGGACCTACAATGAGCAGTTCTTC
CASRVEAGTYNEQFF
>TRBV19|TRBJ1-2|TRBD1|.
TGTGCCAGTAGGAAGACAGGGAACAAAAACTATGGCTACACCTTC
CASRKTGNKNYGYTF
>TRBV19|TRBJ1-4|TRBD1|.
TGTGCCAGTAGTCTGGGGACAGCTAATGAAAAACTGTTTTTT
CASSLGTANEKLFF
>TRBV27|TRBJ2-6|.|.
TGTGCCAGCAGGGAACAGGGCCGCTCTGGGGCCAACGTCCTGACTTTC
CASREQGRSGANVLTF
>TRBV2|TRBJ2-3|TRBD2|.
TGTGCCAGCAGGCTGGGTAGCGGGGGGACAGATACGCAGTATTTT
CASRLGSGGTDTQYF
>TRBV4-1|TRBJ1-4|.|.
TGCGCCAGCAGCCAAGGATGGATAGGGACTAATGAAAAACTGTTTTTT
CASSQGWIGTNEKLFF
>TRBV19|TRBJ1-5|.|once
TGTGCCAGCTCCCTTTTCGGGTATAGCAATCAGCCCCAGCATTTT
CASSLFGYSNQPQHF
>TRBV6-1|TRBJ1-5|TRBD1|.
TGTGCCAGCAGCGAAGGGGACAGGGGAGATCAGCCCCAGCATTTT
CASSEGDRGDQPQHF
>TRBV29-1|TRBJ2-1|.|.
TGCAGCGTTGTCTTCGGCAGAGCCTACAATGAGCAGTTCTTC
CSVVFGRAYNEQFF
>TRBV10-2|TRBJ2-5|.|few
TGCGCCAGCAGTCCCCGGCCTACCCAAGAGACCCAGTACTTC
CASSPRPTQETQYF